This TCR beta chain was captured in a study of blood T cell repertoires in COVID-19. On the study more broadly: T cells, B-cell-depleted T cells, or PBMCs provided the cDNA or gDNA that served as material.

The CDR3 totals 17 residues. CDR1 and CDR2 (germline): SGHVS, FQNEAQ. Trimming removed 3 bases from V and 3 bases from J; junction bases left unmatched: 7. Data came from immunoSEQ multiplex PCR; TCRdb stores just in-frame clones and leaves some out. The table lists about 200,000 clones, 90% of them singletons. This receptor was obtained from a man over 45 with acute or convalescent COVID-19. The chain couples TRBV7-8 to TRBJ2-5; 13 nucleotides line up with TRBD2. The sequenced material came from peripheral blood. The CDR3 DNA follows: TGTGCCAGCAGCTTCCCAACGACTAGCGGGGGGAAAGAGACCCAGTACTTC. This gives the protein CASSFPTTSGGKETQYF.